This TCR beta chain was documented in a study of cytomegalovirus exposure and HLA in healthy donors. General study findings and limits: A later look showed TCR association rates differing by HLA locus, highest for DRB1 and lowest for HLA-C. CMV serostatus was the sole immune exposure information available. In a later analysis, approximately 18,000 TCR beta sequences were associated with HLA alleles at 0.05 false discovery rate.

A multiplex PCR was run with 60 Vbeta primers and 13 Jbeta primers. TCRdb's copy holds only in-frame clones and misses some; the assay was immunoSEQ multiplex PCR. The sample has fewer than 150,000 clones, 70% to 85% seen once; the top ten hold 4.1%. Concerning this clone itself: Its antigen remains unidentified.

In nominal health when sampled, donors likely had unrecorded immune exposures nonetheless. The germline V gene encodes CDR1 SGHTA and CDR2 FQGNSA. Trimming took 3 bases from V and 2 from J; bases not matched to a gene: 2. The CDR3 extends over 15 amino acids. The specimen was PBMCs. The clonotype was recovered from a middle-aged man in good health and CMV-seropositive. The J gene is TRBJ1-5, the V gene TRBV7-2, with 9 bases fitting TRBD1. Here the CDR3 DNA reads TGTGCCAGCAGCTTCCGACAGGGGGGCAATCAGCCCCAGCATTTT. Amino acid sequence: CASSFRQGGNQPQHF.